A single sample is the source of the 28 T cell receptor beta chains below, sequenced in a study of blood T cells in healthy people across ages. Next came a second PCR, run for roughly 6 to 11 cycles, which used a sample-barcoded 5' primer along with a J-beta primer mix. One entry per CDR3 protein results from TCRdb running MiXCR on the 5' RACE reads. The sample contains about 810,000 distinct CDR3 sequences, about 34% of which appear only once. Sequenced material: blood. These receptors were taken from a young man in good health.

This clonotype was recorded many times. This rearrangement joins TRBV27 to TRBJ2-1, with TRBD2 matching over 11 bases. Trimming at V came to 7 bases and at J to 4 bases, leaving 3 bases not matched to a gene. Germline V gene data show CDR1 as MNHEY and CDR2 as SMNVEV (reference sequence). This CDR3 has 14 amino acids. This chain's CDR3 is CASTRTSGYNEQFF. The CDR3 bases are TGTGCCAGCACCCGGACTAGCGGGTACAATGAGCAGTTCTTC.

This clonotype was seen repeatedly, ten times or more. The chain combines TRBV12-3 or TRBV12-4 with TRBJ2-3; TRBD1 might be the D (5 bases). The CDR3 covers 14 residues. Trimming pared 10 bases from V and 0 bases from J, leaving 14 bases between. The CDR3 reads CATSQTASTDTQYF. In nucleotides, the CDR3 is TGTGCCACCAGCCAGACAGCTAGCACAGATACGCAGTATTTT.

This clonotype was observed many times. Here the CDR3 DNA reads TGTGCCAGCAGTTACGGCACTGAAGCTTTCTTT. As protein: CASSYGTEAFF. This sequence joins TRBV6-6 and TRBJ1-1, with unresolved D. Per germline, CDR1 MNHNY and CDR2 SVGAGI (reference sequence). Trimming pared 2 bases from V and 4 bases from J, leaving 2 bases between. This CDR3 region has 11 residues.

This clonotype came up a few times. CDR3 sequence: CASSSRTETQYF. CDR3 DNA: TGTGCCAGCAGCTCAAGGACGGAGACCCAGTACTTC. The chain combines TRBV7-2 with TRBJ2-5; no reliable D call. V was clipped by 4 bases and J by 5 bases, with 8 bases between them. The CDR3 contains 12 residues. Germline values: CDR1 SGHTA, CDR2 FQGNSA.

The rearrangement uses TRBV20-1 and TRBJ1-5; tentative D call: TRBD1 (5 bases). The V and J ends lost 6 bases and 0 bases respectively, with 12 bases between them. CDR1 is DFQATT and CDR2 is SNEGSKA in the germline V gene (reference sequence). The CDR3 is 14 residues long. CDR3 residues: CSATGTNSNQPQHF. The CDR3 DNA sequence: TGCAGTGCGACTGGGACCAATAGCAATCAGCCCCAGCATTTT.

This clonotype has only a few counts. This chain connects TRBV2 to TRBJ2-5, with D perhaps TRBD2 (6 bases). V was pared by 2 bases and J by 2 bases, with 9 bases between. Germline V gene lookup returns CDR1 SNHLY and CDR2 FYNNEI. The CDR3 covers 14 residues. CDR3 sequence reads: CASSESGLQETQYF. In DNA, the CDR3 is TGTGCCAGCAGTGAATCAGGACTACAAGAGACCCAGTACTTC.

The chain has TRBV20-1 and TRBJ1-1, with D possibly TRBD1 on 6 matching bases. V was shortened by 1 base and J by 0 bases, with 6 bases between the two germline ends. The CDR3 length is 13 residues. Per germline, CDR1 DFQATT and CDR2 SNEGSKA (reference sequence). The CDR3 nucleotides read TGCAGTGCTAGAGGGACAGTGAACACTGAAGCTTTCTTT. This translates into CSARGTVNTEAFF.

Points on this clonotype: A much more abundant neighbour one base away suggests this may be a read error. The chain joins TRBV4-3 to TRBJ2-7; 10 bases are a match to TRBD2. CDR3 size: 15 residues. V was pared by 0 bases and J by 4 bases, with 3 bases of the junction left unmatched. Germline V gene data show CDR1 as LGHNA and CDR2 as YSLEER. The CDR3 is CASSQESGGAYEQYF. As DNA, the CDR3 is TGCGCCAGCAGCCAAGAGAGCGGGGGGGCTTACGAGCAGTACTTC.

In its sample, this clonotype was seen a few times. The chain has TRBV7-9 and TRBJ1-2, with D uncertain. There are 17 residues in the CDR3. Trimming took off 0 bases at V and 2 bases at J, with 16 bases between the two ends. In germline, CDR1 is SEHNR, CDR2 FQNEAQ (reference sequence). CDR3 sequence: CASSLAGAERRNYGYTF. CDR3 DNA sequence: TGTGCCAGCAGCTTAGCGGGTGCGGAGAGGAGGAACTATGGCTACACCTTC.

V is TRBV7-9 and J is TRBJ1-2, with D perhaps TRBD1 (6 bases). The germline V gene has CDR1 SEHNR and CDR2 FQNEAQ (reference sequence). CDR3 length: 15 amino acids. V was trimmed by 5 bases and J by 4 bases, leaving 17 bases between them. CDR3 loop: CASSPDSEGGYGYTF. Written as DNA, the CDR3 is TGTGCCAGCAGCCCCGACAGCGAAGGGGGCTATGGCTACACCTTC.

V usage is TRBV5-1 and J usage is TRBJ2-1; TRBD1 matches 7 bases. CDR3 size: 15 residues. Losses at the gene ends were 1 base for V and 5 bases for J; bases not matched to a gene: 6. Germline V gene lookup returns CDR1 SGHRS and CDR2 YFSETQ. The CDR3 reads CASSLTGTDNNEQFF. CDR3 DNA: TGCGCCAGCAGCTTGACCGGGACAGACAACAATGAGCAGTTCTTC.

The J gene is TRBJ2-2, the V gene TRBV20-1; the match to TRBD1 covers 9 bases. CDR1 is DFQATT and CDR2 is SNEGSKA in the germline V gene (reference sequence). CDR3 length equals 15 residues. The trim removed 6 bases at V and 6 bases at J, leaving 11 bases unmatched. The CDR3 is CSALQGQGSSGELFF. The CDR3 region has the DNA TGCAGTGCCCTTCAGGGACAGGGTTCTTCCGGGGAGCTGTTTTTT.

The chain links TRBV20-1 to TRBJ2-5; TRBD2 matches 10 bases. Germline CDR1 is DFQATT and CDR2 is SNEGSKA (reference sequence). Trimming at V came to 6 bases and at J to 11 bases, leaving 12 bases not matched to a gene. The CDR3 has 13 residues. The CDR3 DNA reads as TGCAGTGCCGGGACTAGCGCAATCAATGAGCAGTACTTC. Translated: CSAGTSAINEQYF.

Turning to this clonotype: This may be a read error, as it is one base from a much larger clone. The chain recombines TRBV9 with TRBJ2-7; no clear D gene. V lost 3 bases, J lost 7 bases, and 14 bases lay in between. The CDR3 is 13 amino acids. Germline CDR1 and CDR2: SGDLS and YYNGEE. In DNA, the CDR3 is TGTGCCAGCAGCGCGATGACGGCCCATGAGCAGTACTTC. It translates to CASSAMTAHEQYF.

The genes are TRBV2 and TRBJ2-3; D possibly corresponds to TRBD2 (5 bases). This CDR3 has 12 amino acids. Germline CDR1 reads SNHLY; CDR2 reads FYNNEI. Trimming cost V 8 bases and J 4 bases, with 10 bases left between them. This CDR3 reads CASHLAPDTQYF. The CDR3 region has the DNA TGTGCCAGCCATCTAGCTCCAGATACGCAGTATTTT.

The chain has TRBV19 and TRBJ2-1; D ambiguous. The germline V gene has CDR1 LNHDA and CDR2 SQIVND (reference sequence). The CDR3 totals 15 residues. V lost 5 bases and J lost 3, with 14 bases in between. The CDR3 region is CASSPPGSFYNEQFF. The CDR3 DNA follows: TGTGCCAGTAGTCCCCCCGGGTCCTTCTACAATGAGCAGTTCTTC.

J is TRBJ1-5 and V is TRBV4-1; D not resolved. This CDR3 region has 15 residues. Looked up from germline, CDR1 is MGHRA and CDR2 is YSYEKL. V lost 1 base to trimming and J lost 7 bases, with 14 bases between them. CDR3 loop: CASSQGSLGLQPQHF. CDR3 DNA sequence: TGCGCCAGCAGCCAAGGTAGTCTAGGGTTACAGCCCCAGCATTTT.

This clonotype was counted only a few times. The chain uses TRBV5-1 and TRBJ1-2; TRBD1 agrees at 7 bases. This CDR3 region has 16 residues. Germline lookup yields CDR1 SGHRS and CDR2 YFSETQ. The V and J ends lost 0 bases and 2 bases, in that order; junction bases with no gene match: 7. In DNA form, the CDR3 reads TGCGCCAGCAGCTTGGCCACAGGGGCGACCAACTATGGCTACACCTTC. This encodes CASSLATGATNYGYTF.

This clonotype was seen only a few times. The chain carries TRBV2 and TRBJ2-7; 11 positions agree with TRBD2. CDR3 length: 16 residues. CDR1 is SNHLY, CDR2 FYNNEI, per germline. Trimming removed 0 bases from V and 3 bases from J; junction bases left unmatched: 4. The chain's CDR3 is CASSEAASGGNYEQYF. The CDR3 bases are TGTGCCAGCAGTGAAGCGGCTAGCGGGGGGAACTACGAGCAGTACTTC.

This clonotype occurred a few times. V usage is TRBV3-1 and J usage is TRBJ2-1; D unclear. There are 11 residues in the CDR3. CDR1 and CDR2 (germline): LGHDT, YNNKEL (reference sequence). V was clipped by 3 bases and J by 12 bases, with 9 bases between them. For the CDR3, the DNA is TGTGCCAGCAGCCAGACGGAAACGCAGTTCTTC. It codes for CASSQTETQFF.

J is TRBJ2-4 and V is TRBV7-6; D gene unclear. The J call may be incorrect, as the DNA end agrees better with TRBJ2-7. The germline V gene encodes CDR1 SGHVS and CDR2 FNYEAQ. The CDR3 consists of 13 residues. The CDR3 reads CASSVDMTYEQYF. CDR3 coding DNA: TGTGCCAGCAGCGTAGACATGACCTACGAGCAGTACTTC.

The chain combines TRBV5-1 with TRBJ1-1; possible D gene TRBD1, 5 bases. The germline V and J ends were trimmed by 2 bases and 9 bases, with 20 bases remaining between them. The CDR3 consists of 15 residues. Looked up from germline, CDR1 is SGHRS and CDR2 is YFSETQ. DNA for the CDR3: TGCGCCAGCAGCTTAGACAATCTGGGGGGGACTAAAGCTTTCTTT. Its translation is CASSLDNLGGTKAFF.

Of note for this clonotype: This clone may be a read error of a much larger clone one base away. Since the CDR3 does not end with the conserved phenylalanine or tryptophan, this likely comes from a read error. V usage is TRBV7-2 and J usage is TRBJ2-4, with D tentatively TRBD1 (5 bases). The germline V and J ends were trimmed by 5 bases and 0 bases, with 11 bases remaining between them. CDR3 size: 15 residues. Germline lookup yields CDR1 SGHTA and CDR2 FQGNSA. The CDR3 coding sequence is TGTGCCAGCAGCCCCGACAGAATAGCCAAAAACATTCAGTACTAC. This translates into CASSPDRIAKNIQYY.

This clonotype was observed a few times. The rearrangement links TRBV29-1 to TRBJ2-3, with D hard to call. The CDR3 spans 11 residues. Trimming took off 5 bases at V and 5 bases at J, with 8 bases between the two ends. CDR1 and CDR2 from the germline V gene are SQVTM and ANQGSEA. In DNA, the CDR3 is TGCAGCGTTCGTATTCTAGATACGCAGTATTTT. Protein: CSVRILDTQYF.

This clonotype was found a few times. The chain employs TRBV7-2 and TRBJ2-1; D unresolved. Germline V CDR1 and CDR2: SGHTA, FQGNSA. The CDR3 is 14 amino acids. Trimming shortened V by 11 bases and J by 5 bases, and 19 bases separated the two germline ends. The CDR3 sequence is CAFRPLGGHNEQFF. Here the CDR3 DNA reads TGTGCCTTCCGACCTCTCGGTGGCCACAATGAGCAGTTCTTC.

A few counts support this clonotype. The V and J genes are TRBV14 and TRBJ2-3; weak D call: TRBD1 (6 bases). Germline CDR1 reads SGHDN; CDR2 reads FVKESK. CDR3 size: 14 residues. Trimming stripped 4 bases from V and 4 bases from J, with 12 bases between. CDR3 DNA: TGTGCCAGCAGCCCACATACAGGGTCAGATACGCAGTATTTT. Translated: CASSPHTGSDTQYF.

Note on this clonotype: Germline and junction disagree at one end, which may indicate a read error. The chain uses TRBV4-3 and TRBJ1-4, with D unclear. The CDR3 consists of 15 residues. Germline values: CDR1 LGHNA, CDR2 YSLEER. The CDR3 reads CASGQDSGSPEKLFF. CDR3 DNA: TGCGCCAGCGGCCAAGATTCAGGTTCTCCTGAAAAACTGTTTTTT.

The V call is TRBV7-2, the J call TRBJ1-1, with 7 bases fitting TRBD1. V shed 5 bases and J 6 bases; nucleotides not matched to a gene: 3. CDR1 and CDR2 from the germline V gene are SGHTA and FQGNSA. This CDR3 is 12 amino acids long. As DNA, the CDR3 is TGTGCCAGCAGCAAAGGGGGCCCTGAAGCTTTCTTT. Translating it yields CASSKGGPEAFF.